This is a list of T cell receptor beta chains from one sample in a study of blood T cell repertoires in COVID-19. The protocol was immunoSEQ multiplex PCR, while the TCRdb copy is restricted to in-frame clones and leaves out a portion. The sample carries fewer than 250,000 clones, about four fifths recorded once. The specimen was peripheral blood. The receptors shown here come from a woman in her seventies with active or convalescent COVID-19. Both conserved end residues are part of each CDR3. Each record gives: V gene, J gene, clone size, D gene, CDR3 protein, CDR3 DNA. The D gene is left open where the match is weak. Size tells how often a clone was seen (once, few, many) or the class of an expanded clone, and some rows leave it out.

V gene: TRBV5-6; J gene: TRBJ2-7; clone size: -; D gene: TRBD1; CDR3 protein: CASSWTGGLAYEQYF; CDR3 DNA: TGTGCCAGCAGCTGGACAGGGGGCCTTGCCTACGAGCAGTACTTC
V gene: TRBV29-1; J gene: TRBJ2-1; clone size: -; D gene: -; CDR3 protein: CSVDLYNEQFF; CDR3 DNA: TGCAGCGTTGACCTTTACAATGAGCAGTTCTTC
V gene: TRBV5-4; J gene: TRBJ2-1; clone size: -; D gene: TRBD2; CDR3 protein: CASSETSGKNEQFF; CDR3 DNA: TGTGCCAGCTCCGAGACTAGCGGCAAGAATGAGCAGTTCTTC
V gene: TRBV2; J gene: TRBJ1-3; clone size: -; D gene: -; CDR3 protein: CASSEAGAFGNTIYF; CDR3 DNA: TGTGCCAGCAGTGAAGCGGGGGCATTTGGAAACACCATATATTTT
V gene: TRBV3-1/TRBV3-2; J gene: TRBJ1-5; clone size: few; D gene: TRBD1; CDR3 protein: CASSQRYTDRNNQPQHF; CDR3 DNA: TGTGCCAGCAGCCAACGTTACACGGACAGGAACAATCAGCCCCAGCATTTT
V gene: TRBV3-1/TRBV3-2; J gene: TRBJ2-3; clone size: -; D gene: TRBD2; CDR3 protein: CASSQAVGGPRADTQYF; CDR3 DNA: TGTGCCAGCAGCCAAGCCGTGGGAGGGCCTCGGGCAGATACGCAGTATTTT
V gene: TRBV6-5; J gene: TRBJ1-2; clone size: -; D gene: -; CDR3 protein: CASSYGQFNYGYTF; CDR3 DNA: TGTGCCAGCAGTTACGGCCAGTTTAACTATGGCTACACCTTC
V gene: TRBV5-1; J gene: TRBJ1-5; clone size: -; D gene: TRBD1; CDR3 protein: CASSRDSNQPQHF; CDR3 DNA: TGCGCCAGCAGCCGGGACAGTAATCAGCCCCAGCATTTT
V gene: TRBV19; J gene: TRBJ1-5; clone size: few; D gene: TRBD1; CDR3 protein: CASSSGQGFRFNQPQHF; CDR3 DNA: TGTGCCAGTAGCTCGGGACAGGGGTTTCGATTTAATCAGCCCCAGCATTTT
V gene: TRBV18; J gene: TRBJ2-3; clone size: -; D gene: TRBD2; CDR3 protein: CASSPPVAGGPRDTQYF; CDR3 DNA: TGTGCCAGCTCACCACCCGTTGCGGGAGGGCCCAGGGATACGCAGTATTTT
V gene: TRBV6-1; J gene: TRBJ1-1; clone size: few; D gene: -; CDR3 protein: CASRLNAEAFF; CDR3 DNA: TGTGCCAGCAGACTCAACGCTGAAGCTTTCTTT
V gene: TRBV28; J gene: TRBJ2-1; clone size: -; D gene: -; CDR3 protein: CATLTRDSINEQFF; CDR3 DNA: TGTGCCACCCTTACCCGGGACTCTATAAATGAGCAGTTCTTC
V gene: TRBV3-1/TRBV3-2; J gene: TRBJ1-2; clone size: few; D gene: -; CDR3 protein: CASSLSGGRAAGYTF; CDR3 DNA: TGTGCCAGCAGCCTAAGCGGGGGTAGGGCCGCTGGCTACACCTTC
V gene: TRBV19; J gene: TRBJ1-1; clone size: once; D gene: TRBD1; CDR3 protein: CASSLTGVTEAFF; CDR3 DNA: TGTGCCAGTAGCCTGACAGGGGTCACTGAAGCTTTCTTT
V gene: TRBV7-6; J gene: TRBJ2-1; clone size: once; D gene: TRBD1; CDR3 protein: CASSLDGTGINEQFF; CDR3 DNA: TGTGCCAGCAGCCTAGACGGGACAGGGATCAATGAGCAGTTCTTC
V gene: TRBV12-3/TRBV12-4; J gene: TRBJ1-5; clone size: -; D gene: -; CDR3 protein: CASSRTENQPQHF; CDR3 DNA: TGTGCCAGCAGCCGAACAGAAAATCAGCCCCAGCATTTT
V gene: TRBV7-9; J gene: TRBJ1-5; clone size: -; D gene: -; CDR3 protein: CASSRRGSNQPQHF; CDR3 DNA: TGTGCCAGCAGCCGCAGGGGCTCCAATCAGCCCCAGCATTTT
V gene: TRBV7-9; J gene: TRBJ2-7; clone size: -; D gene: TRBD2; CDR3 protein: CASSSGTSGSFEQYF; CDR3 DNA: TGTGCCAGCAGCTCAGGGACTAGCGGGAGTTTCGAGCAGTACTTC
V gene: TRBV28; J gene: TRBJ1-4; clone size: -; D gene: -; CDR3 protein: CASSPQGTSGKLFF; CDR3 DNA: TGTGCCAGCAGTCCCCAAGGCACATCAGGAAAACTGTTTTTT
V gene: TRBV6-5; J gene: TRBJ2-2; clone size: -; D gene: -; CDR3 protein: CAGGDLATGELFF; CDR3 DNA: TGTGCCGGAGGAGATTTAGCCACCGGGGAGCTGTTTTTT
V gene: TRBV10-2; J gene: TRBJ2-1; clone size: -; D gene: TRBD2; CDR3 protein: CASSREGPLEQFF; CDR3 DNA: TGCGCCAGCAGTCGGGAGGGCCCATTAGAGCAGTTCTTC
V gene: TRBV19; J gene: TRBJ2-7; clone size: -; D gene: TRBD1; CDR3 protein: CASSSLDRGEQYF; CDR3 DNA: TGTGCCAGTAGCTCCTTAGACAGGGGCGAGCAGTACTTC
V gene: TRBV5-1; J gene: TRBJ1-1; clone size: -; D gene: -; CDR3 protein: CASSTGRNTEAFF; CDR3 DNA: TGCGCCAGCAGCACAGGGAGGAACACTGAAGCTTTCTTT